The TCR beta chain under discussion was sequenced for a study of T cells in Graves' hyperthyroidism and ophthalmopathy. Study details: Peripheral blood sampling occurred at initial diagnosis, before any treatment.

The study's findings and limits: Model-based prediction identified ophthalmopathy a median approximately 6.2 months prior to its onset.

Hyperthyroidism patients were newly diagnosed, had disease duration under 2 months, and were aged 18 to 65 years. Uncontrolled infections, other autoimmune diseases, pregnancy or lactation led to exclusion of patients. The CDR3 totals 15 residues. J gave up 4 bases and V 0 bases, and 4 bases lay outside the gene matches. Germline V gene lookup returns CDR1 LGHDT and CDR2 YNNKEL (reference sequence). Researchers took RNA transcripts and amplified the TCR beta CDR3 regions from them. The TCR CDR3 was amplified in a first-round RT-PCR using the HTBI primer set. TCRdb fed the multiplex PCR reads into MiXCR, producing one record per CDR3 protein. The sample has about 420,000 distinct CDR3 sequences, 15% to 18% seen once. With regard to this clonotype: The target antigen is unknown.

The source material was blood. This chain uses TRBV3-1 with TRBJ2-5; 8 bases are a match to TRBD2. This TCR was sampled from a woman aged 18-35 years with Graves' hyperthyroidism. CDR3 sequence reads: CASSQDPRGAETQYF. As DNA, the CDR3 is TGTGCCAGCAGCCAAGATCCGCGGGGGGCAGAGACCCAGTACTTC.